The T cell receptor beta chain described here comes from a study of OX40 agonist ivuxolimab in advanced cancers. As for the study in general: Cohort: about 82% men, mean age around 61, aged roughly 20 to 79. The study, taken as a whole, reports: In the 0.1 to 3.0 mg/kg range, CD4+ and CD8+ blood T cells had expanded clonally by week 6.

The protocol was immunoSEQ multiplex PCR, while the TCRdb copy is restricted to in-frame clones and leaves out a portion. This sample has tens of thousands of clones; around nine tenths occur once, and the top ten carry over 9%. As concerns this clone: Its specificity is not known.

It was autoimmune disease history or systemic immunosuppression that excluded patients. Germline V gene data show CDR1 as SGHDT and CDR2 as YYEEEE. The CDR3 totals 14 residues. Between the trimmed V and J ends, which lost 5 bases and 3 bases, there was a span of 15 bases. This clonotype was obtained from an adult with an advanced solid tumor such as melanoma, head and neck, liver or kidney cancer. The sample here was CD4+ or CD8+ T cells sorted from blood, taken in a trial of the OX40 agonist ivuxolimab. The rearrangement joins TRBV5-6 to TRBJ2-7; D tentatively fits TRBD1 or TRBD2 (5 bases each). CDR3 region: CASSFDSRDYEQYF. CDR3 DNA sequence: TGTGCCAGCAGTTTTGACAGCCGGGACTACGAGCAGTACTTC.